This TCR beta chain was sequenced for a study of CD4+ T cells in melanoma. Study-wide findings and caveats: Reportedly, melanoma neoantigen-specific CD4+ T cells showed varied differentiation states. CD8+ T cell, macrophage and B cell function reportedly correlated with neoantigen-specific CD4+ T cells.

Using immunoSEQ multiplex PCR, the repertoire was profiled, and TCRdb retains in-frame clones only, with some absent. The sample records thousands of clones, roughly two thirds being singletons. This CDR3 comprises 13 residues. Trimming pared 6 bases from V and 4 bases from J, leaving 10 bases between. Turning to this clone: Its antigen is not known.

The V call is TRBV12-3 or TRBV12-4, the J call TRBJ1-3; no reliable D call. This clonotype originated in a human donor with melanoma. Sequenced material: cells from a culture (not recorded whether cultured in vitro). In nucleotides, the CDR3 is TGTGCCAGCAGACACCCGTTGGGAAACACCATATATTTT. Translated, it gives CASRHPLGNTIYF.